This entry lists 21 T cell receptor beta chains sequenced from one sample in a study of T cells in Graves' hyperthyroidism and ophthalmopathy. Amplification targeted TCR beta CDR3 regions from RNA transcripts. First-round RT-PCR with HTBI primers amplified the TCR CDR3 region. TCRdb analysed the multiplex PCR reads with MiXCR anew, one entry per CDR3 protein. The sample has 300,000 to 350,000 distinct CDR3 sequences; about 14% are singletons. Sequencing used blood. These receptors were taken from a woman younger than 45 with Graves' hyperthyroidism.

This clonotype was seen more than once but under ten times. The rearrangement uses TRBV20-1 and TRBJ2-5, with a weak D call TRBD1 (6 bases). Per the germline V gene, CDR1 is DFQATT and CDR2 is SNEGSKA (reference sequence). Trimming took 1 base from V and 5 from J, leaving 14 bases between them. This CDR3 region has 14 residues. For the CDR3, the DNA is TGCAGTGCTAGAGTGTTAGGGGGTCTGGAGACCCAGTACTTC. It translates to CSARVLGGLETQYF.

This clonotype was detected only a few times. This chain connects TRBV6-1 to TRBJ2-1, with 9 bases identical to TRBD2. Losses at the gene ends were 7 bases for V and 0 bases for J; bases not matched to a gene: 7. The length of the CDR3 is 16 residues. Germline CDR1 MNHNS, CDR2 SASEGT. CDR3 residues: CASTPETSGSYNEQFF. The CDR3 region has the DNA TGTGCCAGCACCCCGGAGACTAGCGGCTCCTACAATGAGCAGTTCTTC.

Many counts were recorded for this clonotype. CDR3 region: CASSLARGGTDTQYF. CDR3 nucleotides: TGTGCCAGCAGTTTGGCCCGGGGGGGCACAGATACGCAGTATTTT. This sequence joins TRBV28 and TRBJ2-3, with TRBD2 identical over 7 bases. V lost 3 bases to trimming and J lost 1 base; unmatched junction nucleotides: 4. The CDR3 spans 15 residues. The germline gives CDR1 MDHEN, CDR2 SYDVKM.

This clonotype was recorded at least ten times. The chain combines TRBV7-8 with TRBJ2-1, with a possible D match to TRBD2 (6 bases). Trimming stripped 2 bases from V and 1 base from J, with 21 bases between. The CDR3 is 19 amino acids. Germline V gene sequence: CDR1 SGHVS, CDR2 FQNEAQ. CDR3 coding DNA: TGTGCCAGCAGCTTACTGATAGGGTTTGTTAGCGGATCCTACAATGAGCAGTTCTTC. It codes for CASSLLIGFVSGSYNEQFF.

Ten or more counts support this clonotype. The CDR3 spells CASSFGDRSTSPQETQYF. CDR3 DNA sequence: TGTGCCAGCAGCTTTGGCGACAGGTCAACGAGTCCCCAAGAGACCCAGTACTTC. The V and J genes are TRBV7-9 and TRBJ2-5, with D perhaps matching TRBD1 (6 bases). CDR1 and CDR2 from the germline V gene are SEHNR and FQNEAQ (reference sequence). Deletions cut 3 bases from V and 1 base from J, with 21 bases between. The CDR3 is 18 amino acids.

This clonotype has a count of ten or more. The chain joins TRBV2 to TRBJ2-1; 9 nucleotides line up with TRBD1. The V and J ends lost 4 bases and 9 bases, in that order; junction bases with no gene match: 7. Looked up from germline, CDR1 is SNHLY and CDR2 is FYNNEI. The length of the CDR3 is 14 residues. As DNA, the CDR3 is TGTGCCAGCAGTGGGGGACAGGGTAGGGGTGAGCAGTTCTTC. This sequence encodes CASSGGQGRGEQFF.

At least ten counts were recorded for this clonotype. The rearrangement joins TRBV6-1 to TRBJ2-7; D assignment may be TRBD1 or TRBD2 (5 bases each). CDR3 length: 14 amino acids. Germline V gives CDR1 MNHNS, CDR2 SASEGT. Deletions cut 2 bases from V and 2 bases from J, with 10 bases between. DNA for the CDR3: TGTGCCAGCAGTGAATTATGGGGACCCTACGAGCAGTACTTC. Amino acids: CASSELWGPYEQYF.

This chain joins TRBV5-5 and TRBJ2-7; a weak D match, TRBD1 (6 bases). Looked up from germline, CDR1 is SGHKS and CDR2 is YYEKEE (reference sequence). The CDR3 runs to 13 residues. Deletions cut 4 bases from V and 3 bases from J, with 11 bases between. For the CDR3, the DNA is TGTGCCAGCAGCGGGGACACCAACTACGAGCAGTACTTC. Protein sequence: CASSGDTNYEQYF.

The table lists this clonotype with many counts. V usage is TRBV12-3 or TRBV12-4 and J usage is TRBJ1-1; no reliable D call. V lost 3 bases and J lost 5, with 7 bases in between. The CDR3 covers 12 residues. CDR3 in DNA: TGTGCCAGCAGTTTCGGGGAAACTGAAGCTTTCTTT. This encodes CASSFGETEAFF.

The V gene is TRBV19, the J gene TRBJ1-1, with D perhaps TRBD1 (6 bases). The germline V and J ends were trimmed by 5 bases and 6 bases, with 22 bases remaining between them. The germline CDR1 and CDR2 sequences are LNHDA and SQIVND (reference sequence). The CDR3 length is 16 residues. In DNA, the CDR3 is TGTGCCAGTAGTGCGATCGACAGGACCGTTTTCTCTGAAGCTTTCTTT. Protein: CASSAIDRTVFSEAFF.

This clonotype was detected many times. V usage is TRBV11-2 and J usage is TRBJ2-3; D gene ambiguous. The CDR3 runs to 17 residues. Germline CDR1 and CDR2: SGHAT and FQNNGV. Trimming left V 5 bases short and J 0 bases short, with 18 bases between. The CDR3 protein is CASSPLTVSTSTDTQYF. The CDR3 nucleotides read TGTGCCAGCAGCCCGCTAACGGTGTCTACTAGCACAGATACGCAGTATTTT. Using reference TRBV11-2 and TRBJ2-3 for the parts outside the CDR3, the full variable domain is EAGVAQSPRYKIIEKRQSVAFWCNPISGHATLYWYQQILGQGPKLLIQFQNNGVVDDSQLPKDRFSAERLKGVDSTLKIQPAKLEDSAVYLCASSPLTVSTSTDTQYFGPGTRLTVL.

CDR3: CASSTSGGQFEKLFF. The CDR3 bases are TGTGCCAGCAGTACAAGTGGCGGACAGTTTGAAAAACTGTTTTTT. The rearrangement links TRBV27 to TRBJ1-4, with a tentative D call TRBD1 (6 bases). The V end lost 5 bases, the J end lost 7 bases, and 17 bases lay between the germline ends. Germline V gene data show CDR1 as MNHEY and CDR2 as SMNVEV (reference sequence). The CDR3 length is 15 residues.

This clonotype was counted many times. CDR3 nucleotide sequence: TGTGCCAGCAGCTTGGTTAAGGGGGCGAACGAGCAGTACTTC. It yields the protein CASSLVKGANEQYF. This chain links TRBV13 with TRBJ2-7; 7 bases map to TRBD1. The CDR3 spans 14 residues. V shed 3 bases, J shed 5 bases, and the junction held 7 bases outside the gene matches. CDR1 and CDR2 (germline): PRHDT, FYEKMQ (reference sequence).

This clonotype was recorded at least ten times. The rearrangement joins TRBV20-1 to TRBJ2-1; TRBD2 aligns across 9 bases. Trimming at V came to 2 bases and at J to 8 bases, leaving 4 bases not matched to a gene. The CDR3 spans 13 residues. Germline V gives CDR1 DFQATT, CDR2 SNEGSKA (reference sequence). The CDR3 sequence: CSARLAGRYEQFF. The CDR3 coding sequence is TGCAGTGCTAGACTAGCGGGACGGTATGAGCAGTTCTTC.

The sample holds many counts of this clonotype. This chain links TRBV2 with TRBJ1-2; D may be TRBD1 (6 bases). The CDR3 is 14 residues long. Germline lookup yields CDR1 SNHLY and CDR2 FYNNEI. V was shortened by 1 base and J by 7 bases, with 13 bases between the two germline ends. CDR3 sequence reads: CASSEGGASVGYTF. The CDR3 DNA sequence: TGTGCCAGCAGTGAAGGGGGGGCTTCGGTTGGCTACACCTTC.

In this sample, this clonotype turned up a few times. The chain joins TRBV6-1 to TRBJ2-1; 9 positions agree with TRBD2. After removal of 8 bases from V and 9 bases from J, the junction contained 14 bases not matched to a gene. CDR1 is MNHNS and CDR2 is SASEGT in the germline V gene. The CDR3 is 15 residues long. In nucleotides, the CDR3 is TGTGCCAGCGGATCGCCTGCGGGAGGGGAGGGTGAGCAGTTCTTC. Protein product: CASGSPAGGEGEQFF.

In its sample, this clonotype was seen many times. This sequence joins TRBV11-2 and TRBJ2-1; 9 bases match TRBD2. Germline V gives CDR1 SGHAT, CDR2 FQNNGV. The length of the CDR3 is 16 residues. Trimming took 2 bases from V and 9 from J; bases not matched to a gene: 11. This CDR3 reads CASSLLSVAGDPEQFF. In DNA, the CDR3 is TGTGCCAGCAGCTTATTAAGTGTAGCGGGAGACCCTGAGCAGTTCTTC.

This clonotype was counted at least ten times. The chain recombines TRBV20-1 with TRBJ2-7; TRBD1 agrees at 8 bases. The V gene end was trimmed by 5 bases and the J gene end by 5 bases; junction bases not matched to a gene: 5. Germline assignment: CDR1 DFQATT and CDR2 SNEGSKA (reference sequence). The CDR3 totals 12 residues. CDR3 protein: CSAQDREHEQYF. The CDR3 region has the DNA TGCAGTGCTCAGGACAGGGAACACGAGCAGTACTTC.

The chain couples TRBV4-1 to TRBJ1-3; no clear D gene. There are 12 residues in the CDR3. With 0 bases removed from V and 4 bases from J, the gap between germline ends came to 1 base. Germline CDR1 and CDR2: MGHRA and YSYEKL. Here the CDR3 reads CASSQEGNTIYF. For the CDR3, the DNA is TGCGCCAGCAGCCAAGAAGGAAACACCATATATTTT.

As to this clonotype: A read error may be the cause here, since a much bigger clone is one base away. The rearrangement joins TRBV2 to TRBJ1-1, with D hard to call. Germline CDR1 reads SNHLY; CDR2 reads FYNNEI. Deletions cut 1 base from V and 7 bases from J, with 13 bases between. The CDR3 covers 14 residues. The CDR3 region has the DNA TGTGCCAGCAGTGAAGAACAGCTGGCCGTTGAAGCTTTCTTT. Protein product: CASSEEQLAVEAFF.

This clonotype was seen only a few times. This chain links TRBV5-1 with TRBJ2-1; the D gene is possibly TRBD2 (5 bases). Trimming left V 1 base short and J 2 bases short, with 13 bases between. Germline CDR1 is SGHRS and CDR2 is YFSETQ. The CDR3 is 16 amino acids. The CDR3 is CASSLSGGRAYNEQFF. In nucleotides, the CDR3 is TGCGCCAGCAGCTTGTCTGGCGGGCGCGCCTACAATGAGCAGTTCTTC.